This entry features one TCR beta chain sequence. The entry originates in a study of cytomegalovirus exposure and HLA in healthy donors. This CDR3 is 15 amino acids long. V was cut by 2 bases and J by 2 bases, with 11 bases left in between. Germline lookup yields CDR1 MDHEN and CDR2 SYDVKM. Profiled with immunoSEQ multiplex PCR; TCRdb holds only in-frame clones, not every one. The sample includes more than 140,000 clones, roughly nine tenths seen only once; the top ten take approximately 3.2%. The source material was PBMCs. This clonotype originated in a woman under 30 in good health and CMV-seropositive. V and J are TRBV28 and TRBJ2-3, with a possible D match to TRBD2 (6 bases). The CDR3 bases are TGTGCCAGCAGTTTAGGGGACTCACTCACAGATACGCAGTATTTT. Residues: CASSLGDSLTDTQYF.